One sample yielded the 12 T cell receptor beta chains listed below, sequenced in a study of T cell therapy after organ transplantation. No antigen has been assigned to these receptors. The repertoire was sequenced with immunoSEQ multiplex PCR; TCRdb's copy has only in-frame clones and lacks some. The table records over 45,000 clones, 94% of them present only once. The sequenced sample was CD8+ T cells from blood, obtained before autologous CMV-specific T cell therapy. The receptors come from a human patient who had received a solid organ transplant and had CMV disease.

In its sample, this clone was seen a few times. This CDR3 is also generated by other DNA sequences in the sample. This chain connects TRBV6-4 to TRBJ2-3, with D uncertain. CDR3 length: 13 amino acids. The V gene's germline CDR1 is MRHNA and CDR2 SNTAGT. V lost 0 bases to trimming and J lost 2 bases, with 3 bases between them. Here the CDR3 reads CASSDSDTDTQYF. In DNA form, the CDR3 reads TGTGCCAGCAGTGACTCTGACACAGATACGCAGTATTTT.

The rearrangement links TRBV19 to TRBJ1-3; D is unclear. This CDR3 comprises 16 residues. V was shortened by 2 bases and J by 2 bases, with 13 bases between the two germline ends. In germline, CDR1 is LNHDA, CDR2 SQIVND (reference sequence). The DNA for the CDR3 is TGTGCCAGTAGTATACCCGACGAAAGCACTGGAAACACCATATATTTT. Protein: CASSIPDESTGNTIYF.

The genes are TRBV30 and TRBJ2-7; D gene uncertain. Germline V gene data show CDR1 as GTSNPN and CDR2 as SVGIG (reference sequence). V was pared by 0 bases and J by 5 bases, with 11 bases between. CDR3 size: 13 residues. The DNA for the CDR3 is TGTGCCTGGAGTGTTATAGAGGTTGACGAGCAGTACTTC. Translated, it gives CAWSVIEVDEQYF.

The gene calls are TRBV21-1 and TRBJ1-2. TRBV21-1 is a documented pseudogene. The CDR3 contains 12 residues. The CDR3 reads CASSTGRQGYTF. DNA of the CDR3: TGTGCCAGCAGCACTGGAAGGCAAGGCTACACCTTC.

The rearrangement joins TRBV6-6 to TRBJ2-1, with a tentative D call TRBD1 (6 bases). The germline V gene encodes CDR1 MNHNY and CDR2 SVGAGI (reference sequence). Trimming removed 3 bases at V and 8 bases at J, with 11 bases between. The length of the CDR3 is 13 residues. CDR3 in DNA: TGTGCCAGCAGTTATACAGGGACCGATGAGCAGTTCTTC. Protein product: CASSYTGTDEQFF.

The CDR3 loop reads CASSLGTGGTNTEAFF. CDR3 nucleotide sequence: TGTGCCAGCAGCTTAGGAACAGGGGGGACGAACACTGAAGCTTTCTTT. The chain couples TRBV11-2 to TRBJ1-1; TRBD1 agrees at 8 bases. V was clipped by 1 base and J by 1 base; unmatched bases: 5. The V gene's germline CDR1 is SGHAT and CDR2 FQNNGV. The CDR3 has 16 residues.

The sample holds a few counts of this clone. The chain couples TRBV11-3 to TRBJ1-1; unclear D gene. The V and J ends lost 0 bases and 8 bases respectively, with 13 bases between them. The CDR3 sequence is 14 residues long. CDR1 is SGHNT and CDR2 is YENEEA in the germline V gene. In DNA form, the CDR3 reads TGTGCCAGCAGCTTAGATCTCGGGTCGACAGAAGCTTTCTTT. It yields the protein CASSLDLGSTEAFF.

The genes are TRBV30 and TRBJ2-7; the D is unclear. The V end was cut by 1 base, the J end by 4 bases, with 11 bases between. This CDR3 spans 13 amino acids. Per germline, CDR1 GTSNPN and CDR2 SVGIG (reference sequence). Here the CDR3 reads CAWSAGVGYEQYF. In DNA, the CDR3 is TGTGCCTGGAGTGCGGGTGTCGGATACGAGCAGTACTTC.

This clone is a singleton in its sample. The genes are TRBV19 and TRBJ1-5; no reliable D call. Germline V CDR1 and CDR2: LNHDA, SQIVND (reference sequence). V was shortened by 7 bases and J by 3 bases, with 19 bases between the two germline ends. The CDR3 spans 16 residues. CDR3 loop: CASIPRSFGFNQPQHF. The CDR3 bases are TGTGCCAGTATCCCCCGAAGTTTTGGTTTCAATCAGCCCCAGCATTTT. The full variable domain, its missing parts supplied by reference TRBV19 and TRBJ1-5, is DGGITQSPKYLFRKEGQNVTLSCEQNLNHDAMYWYRQDPGQGLRLIYYSQIVNDFQKGDIAEGYSVSREKKESFPLTVTSAQKNPTAFYLCASIPRSFGFNQPQHFGDGTRLSIL.

Of note for this clone: Relative to the germline gene, one junction end is altered; a read error may explain this. CDR3 nucleotides: TGTGCCAGCAGCTTGGGACAGGGACCGGAGCGCTTC. This encodes CASSLGQGPERF. The J gene is TRBJ1-2, the V gene TRBV5-8; 7 bases map to TRBD1. The CDR3 runs 12 residues. Per germline, CDR1 SGHTS and CDR2 YDEGEE.

The chain has TRBV30 and TRBJ2-5, with 11 bases lining up with TRBD1. This CDR3 is 19 amino acids long. J lost 3 bases, V lost 0 bases, and 15 bases had no gene match. Germline lookup yields CDR1 GTSNPN and CDR2 SVGIG (reference sequence). CDR3 sequence (DNA): TGTGCCTGGAGTGTATTGGGATGGACGGGACAGGGGGTGAAAGAGACCCAGTACTTC. Amino acids: CAWSVLGWTGQGVKETQYF.

This chain uses TRBV5-6 with TRBJ1-1, with D uncertain. Germline V gene lookup returns CDR1 SGHDT and CDR2 YYEEEE. The V gene lost 0 bases and the J gene lost 2 bases, with 5 bases spanning the gap. This CDR3 comprises 13 residues. CDR3 sequence reads: CASSLGLNTEAFF. The CDR3 DNA reads TGTGCCAGCAGCTTGGGATTAAACACTGAAGCTTTCTTT.